A selection of T cell receptor beta chains follows, all from one sample in a study of T cell repertoires in cytomegalovirus infection. One entry per CDR3 protein results from TCRdb running MiXCR on the reads. The sample includes fewer than 350,000 distinct CDR3 sequences, 9% to 9.5% of them seen just once. Sequenced: PBMCs. The receptors shown here come from a human donor in good health (CMV status not recorded). Some clones in this sample may be carry-over from other donors' samples. The CDR3 runs from the conserved cysteine through the conserved F or W. D genes are given only for firm matches. Only some rows state a clone size, as once, few, many or a class for expanded clones.

V gene: TRBV9
J gene: TRBJ2-1
clone size: NA
D gene: NA
CDR3 DNA: TGTGCCAGCACCTACTCCGGAGGGGTTGGTGAGCAGTTCTTC
CDR3 protein: CASTYSGGVGEQFF

V gene: TRBV7-3
J gene: TRBJ2-3
clone size: NA
D gene: TRBD2
CDR3 DNA: TGTGCCAGCAGCTTTAGCGGGCTAAACACAGATACGCAGTATTTT
CDR3 protein: CASSFSGLNTDTQYF

V gene: TRBV7-2
J gene: TRBJ2-7
clone size: many
D gene: NA
CDR3 DNA: TGTGCCAGCAGCTTGGCCCCAGGGTACGGGGACGAGCAGTACTTC
CDR3 protein: CASSLAPGYGDEQYF

V gene: TRBV12-3/TRBV12-4
J gene: TRBJ1-6
clone size: few
D gene: TRBD1
CDR3 DNA: TGTGCCAGCAGTGGCAAGACAGGGGGAAATTCACCCCTCCACTTT
CDR3 protein: CASSGKTGGNSPLHF

V gene: TRBV6-6
J gene: TRBJ1-2
clone size: few
D gene: TRBD1
CDR3 DNA: TGTGCCAGCAGTGCGGGACAGCCCTATGGCTACACCTTC
CDR3 protein: CASSAGQPYGYTF

V gene: TRBV7-2
J gene: TRBJ1-4
clone size: few
D gene: NA
CDR3 DNA: TGTGCCAGCAGCTTAGGATCGGGGCAGGTGAATGAAAAACTGTTTTTT
CDR3 protein: CASSLGSGQVNEKLFF

V gene: TRBV24-1
J gene: TRBJ2-1
clone size: NA
D gene: TRBD1
CDR3 DNA: TGTGCCACCAGTGCGGCCGGGACAGGGGGAAGCAATGAGCAGTTCTTC
CDR3 protein: CATSAAGTGGSNEQFF

V gene: TRBV6-6
J gene: TRBJ2-5
clone size: few
D gene: TRBD2
CDR3 DNA: TGTGCCACCCACCCGGGGGGGGTAGAGGAGACCCAGTACTTC
CDR3 protein: CATHPGGVEETQYF

V gene: TRBV29-1
J gene: TRBJ2-5
clone size: few
D gene: TRBD2
CDR3 DNA: TGCAGCGTTGATCCAGCGGGACGAGAGACCCAGTACTTC
CDR3 protein: CSVDPAGRETQYF

V gene: TRBV19
J gene: TRBJ1-1
clone size: NA
D gene: NA
CDR3 DNA: TGTGCCAGTAGTCTCCACCGGGGTGGGGAAGCTTTCTTT
CDR3 protein: CASSLHRGGEAFF